Shown below are 6 T cell receptor beta chains from a single sample sequenced in a study of cytomegalovirus exposure and HLA in healthy donors (dated by TCRdb to about 2017). Library preparation used the immunoSEQ multiplex PCR assay. The multiplex PCR relied on a mix of 60 forward primers for TCR Vbeta segments and 13 reverse primers for TCR Jbeta segments. Drawn from immuneACCESS, this table holds only the in-frame rearrangements with V and J called that TCRdb kept. Clones are partly lost; checked studies trace under half to an unresolved V gene and leave the rest unexplained. This sample comprises over 100,000 clones, approximately 71% of them detected only once. Together, the top ten hold around 5.4% of the sample. Material for sequencing was PBMCs. The receptors derive from a woman aged 70-85 years in good health and CMV-seropositive.

The chain combines TRBV30 with TRBJ1-2, with 7 nucleotides matching TRBD1. CDR3 length equals 13 residues. V lost 4 bases to trimming and J lost 6 bases; unmatched junction nucleotides: 8. Germline V lookup: CDR1 GTSNPN, CDR2 SVGIG (reference sequence). CDR3 nucleotides: TGTGCCTGGAACCGACAGGGATGGAATGGCTACACCTTC. Its translation is CAWNRQGWNGYTF. Full variable domain (outside the CDR3, taken from reference TRBV30 and TRBJ1-2): SQTIHQWPATLVQPVGSPLSLECTVEGTSNPNLYWYRQAAGRGLQLLFYSVGIGQISSEVPQNLSASRPQDRQFILSSKKLLLSDSGFYLCAWNRQGWNGYTFGSGTRLTVV.

The rearrangement uses TRBV19 and TRBJ2-6; 9 bases are a match to TRBD1. This CDR3 contains 18 residues. Trimming removed 7 bases from V and 4 bases from J; junction bases left unmatched: 14. CDR1 and CDR2 (germline): LNHDA, SQIVND (reference sequence). CDR3 loop: CASTTGTGLLGGANVLTF. As DNA, the CDR3 is TGTGCCAGTACTACCGGGACAGGGCTCCTTGGGGGGGCCAACGTCCTGACTTTC. Combining the CDR3 with reference TRBV19 and TRBJ2-6 gives the whole variable domain DGGITQSPKYLFRKEGQNVTLSCEQNLNHDAMYWYRQDPGQGLRLIYYSQIVNDFQKGDIAEGYSVSREKKESFPLTVTSAQKNPTAFYLCASTTGTGLLGGANVLTFGAGSRLTVL.

This clone has a handful of counts. The V call is TRBV5-1, the J call TRBJ2-5; 7 bases fit TRBD2. Germline-derived CDR1 and CDR2 are SGHRS and YFSETQ. CDR3 size: 13 residues. V gave up 5 bases and J gave up 0 bases; unmatched junction bases: 1. The CDR3 nucleotides are TGCGCCAGCAGAAGCGGGGACCAAGAGACCCAGTACTTC. Translating it yields CASRSGDQETQYF.

This clone was seen once. The rearrangement links TRBV9 to TRBJ1-1; D not certain. V lost 4 bases and J lost 0, with 13 bases in between. The CDR3 has 15 amino acids. Germline V gives CDR1 SGDLS, CDR2 YYNGEE. The CDR3 DNA sequence: TGTGCCAGCAGCCCGAGAGGGCAAGTGAACACTGAAGCTTTCTTT. Translated: CASSPRGQVNTEAFF.

The rearrangement uses TRBV18 and TRBJ2-6, with 7 bases that match TRBD1. The ends lost 0 bases at V and 5 bases at J; junction bases unmatched: 7. Per germline, CDR1 KGHSH and CDR2 LQKENI. The length of the CDR3 is 17 residues. This CDR3 is CASSPPGTVTRANVLTF. The CDR3 region has the DNA TGTGCCAGCTCACCACCTGGGACAGTAACCAGGGCCAACGTCCTGACTTTC.

This chain uses TRBV19 with TRBJ1-1, with no clear D. This CDR3 is built from 13 residues. CDR1 is LNHDA, CDR2 SQIVND, per germline (reference sequence). Trimming removed 4 bases at V and 1 base at J, with 7 bases between. The CDR3 DNA reads TGTGCCAGTAGTACAGGAACGAACACTGAAGCTTTCTTT. The encoded protein is CASSTGTNTEAFF.